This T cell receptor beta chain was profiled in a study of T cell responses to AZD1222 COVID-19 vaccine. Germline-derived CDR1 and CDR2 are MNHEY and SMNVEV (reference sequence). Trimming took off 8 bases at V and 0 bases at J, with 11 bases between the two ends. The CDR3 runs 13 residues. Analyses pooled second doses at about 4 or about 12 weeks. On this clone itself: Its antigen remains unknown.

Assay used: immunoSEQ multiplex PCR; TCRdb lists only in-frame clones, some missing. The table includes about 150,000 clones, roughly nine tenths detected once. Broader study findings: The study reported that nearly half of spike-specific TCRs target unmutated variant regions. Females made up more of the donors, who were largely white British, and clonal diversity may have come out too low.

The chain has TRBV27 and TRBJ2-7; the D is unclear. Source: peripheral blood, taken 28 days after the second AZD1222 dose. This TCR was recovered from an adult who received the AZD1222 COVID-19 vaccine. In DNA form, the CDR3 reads TGTGCCAGCGGTCCCCGTTACTCCTACGAGCAGTACTTC. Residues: CASGPRYSYEQYF.